The 2 T cell receptor beta chains presented below share a single source sample, sequenced in a study of cytomegalovirus exposure and HLA in healthy donors (dated by TCRdb to 2015 to 2018). The protocol used for the library was the immunoSEQ multiplex PCR assay. For the multiplex PCR, a mixture combining 60 forward primers for TCR Vbeta segments and 13 reverse primers for TCR Jbeta segments was used. TCRdb took over this immuneACCESS table, retaining in-frame rearrangements with V and J assigned. Such tables are incomplete; in checked studies, under half of the missing clones stem from an unresolved V gene, and the remainder is unexplained. The sample table shows about 240,000 clones, and around 80% are seen once. Approximately 8.4% of the sample rests with the top ten. Sequenced: PBMCs. These receptors originate from a woman aged 60-75 years in good health and CMV-seropositive.

The V call is TRBV5-1, the J call TRBJ2-7, with 7 positions matching TRBD1. Per germline, CDR1 SGHRS and CDR2 YFSETQ. The CDR3 contains 15 residues. The trim removed 4 bases at V and 3 bases at J, leaving 10 bases unmatched. The CDR3 coding sequence is TGCGCCAGCAGCCTGCCGGGACAGAGGATCTACGAGCAGTACTTC. Amino acid sequence: CASSLPGQRIYEQYF.

This chain uses TRBV5-1 with TRBJ1-2; the D is unclear. The V gene lost 2 bases and the J gene lost 3 bases, with 8 bases spanning the gap. This CDR3 has 13 amino acids. CDR1 and CDR2 (germline): SGHRS, YFSETQ. CDR3 residues: CASSFTQDYGYTF. DNA for the CDR3: TGCGCCAGCAGCTTCACGCAGGACTATGGCTACACCTTC.